This entry lists 15 T cell receptor beta chains sequenced from one sample in a study of long-term antiretroviral therapy in people with HIV. It was version v3.0 of the immunoSEQ assay that was run at survey level. Sequencing used immunoSEQ multiplex PCR; TCRdb keeps in-frame clones, though not all of them. There are some 22,000 clones in the sample; around 80% occur only once, and more than 9% lies in the top ten. The source material was unsorted PBMCs, sampled 4.1 years after starting antiretroviral therapy. The receptors originated from a woman aged 40 to 50 with HIV.

This chain connects TRBV11-3 to TRBJ1-2; D call uncertain. Germline-derived CDR1 and CDR2 are SGHNT and YENEEA. The length of the CDR3 is 14 residues. V gave up 1 base and J gave up 1 base, with 7 bases separating them. This CDR3 reads CASSLGGSNYGYTF. Written as DNA, the CDR3 is TGTGCCAGCAGCTTAGGAGGAAGTAACTATGGCTACACCTTC.

The chain couples TRBV5-5 to TRBJ2-1; maybe TRBD2 (5 bases). V lost 0 bases and J 6 bases, leaving 10 bases between the germline ends. The CDR3 has 14 amino acids. Germline V lookup: CDR1 SGHKS, CDR2 YYEKEE (reference sequence). The CDR3 protein is CASSLEASSNEQFF. The CDR3 DNA is TGTGCCAGCAGCTTGGAGGCTAGCTCCAATGAGCAGTTCTTC.

The gene calls are TRBV9 and TRBJ2-7; 7 bases match TRBD1. J was trimmed by 0 bases and V by 4 bases; bases with no gene match: 7. In germline, CDR1 is SGDLS, CDR2 YYNGEE. The CDR3 extends over 15 amino acids. The CDR3 is CASSSPGDSSYEQYF. The CDR3 coding sequence is TGTGCCAGCAGCTCGCCCGGGGACAGCTCCTACGAGCAGTACTTC.

This clone has only a few counts. The rearrangement uses TRBV9 and TRBJ2-1; 7 bases fit TRBD1. Germline CDR1 is SGDLS and CDR2 is YYNGEE. The ends lost 0 bases at V and 8 bases at J; junction bases unmatched: 8. The CDR3 covers 15 residues. The CDR3 nucleotides are TGTGCCAGCAGCGTAGCCGGACAGGTGTTCGATGAGCAGTTCTTC. This gives the protein CASSVAGQVFDEQFF.

The gene calls are TRBV6-1 and TRBJ1-2; a weak D match, TRBD1 (6 bases). Germline V gene sequence: CDR1 MNHNS, CDR2 SASEGT. V lost 3 bases to trimming and J lost 6 bases, with 17 bases between them. This CDR3 is 15 amino acids long. The CDR3 DNA reads as TGTGCCAGCAGTGACCCCTTCGGCAGGGGTCATGGCTACACCTTC. This codes for CASSDPFGRGHGYTF.

This chain joins TRBV5-1 and TRBJ2-3; 12 nucleotides align to TRBD2. V dropped 5 bases and J dropped 2; count of bases not matched to a gene: 9. Germline V gives CDR1 SGHRS, CDR2 YFSETQ. This CDR3 has 17 amino acids. CDR3 coding DNA: TGCGCCAGCAGAACTAGCGGGGGGCTCTCCTACACAGATACGCAGTATTTT. This codes for CASRTSGGLSYTDTQYF.

The V call is TRBV27, the J call TRBJ1-2, with D tentatively TRBD1 (6 bases). CDR3 length: 14 amino acids. Per the germline V gene, CDR1 is MNHEY and CDR2 is SMNVEV (reference sequence). V lost 3 bases and J 5 bases, leaving 13 bases between the germline ends. The CDR3: CASSFGGGRYGYTF. The DNA for the CDR3 is TGTGCCAGCAGTTTCGGGGGCGGGAGATATGGCTACACCTTC.

This clone was seen once. The chain joins TRBV7-8 to TRBJ2-7, with 9 nucleotides matching TRBD1. In germline, CDR1 is SGHVS, CDR2 FQNEAQ. V was clipped by 4 bases and J by 6 bases; unmatched bases: 7. The CDR3 is made up of 14 amino acids. CDR3 protein: CASSSTGQGSEQYF. CDR3 coding DNA: TGTGCCAGCAGCTCGACGGGACAGGGTTCCGAGCAGTACTTC.

The rearrangement links TRBV4-1 to TRBJ1-5; perhaps TRBD1 as D (6 bases). Per the germline V gene, CDR1 is MGHRA and CDR2 is YSYEKL. The CDR3 has 15 amino acids. V was cut by 4 bases and J by 3 bases, with 13 bases left in between. Written as DNA, the CDR3 is TGCGCCAGCAGCCTTATCCGGGACACCAATCAGCCCCAGCATTTT. Its protein is CASSLIRDTNQPQHF.

V and J are TRBV7-9 and TRBJ2-5; possibly TRBD1 for D (6 bases). This CDR3 is built from 14 residues. Deletions cut 5 bases from V and 2 bases from J, with 12 bases between. Germline-derived CDR1 and CDR2 are SEHNR and FQNEAQ (reference sequence). The CDR3 reads CASSTRTVQETQYF. CDR3 sequence (DNA): TGTGCCAGCAGCACCCGGACAGTGCAAGAGACCCAGTACTTC.

This clone has only a few counts. The chain recombines TRBV10-3 with TRBJ1-2; unclear D gene. The length of the CDR3 is 13 residues. Germline V gives CDR1 ENHRY, CDR2 SYGVKD. V was trimmed by 3 bases and J by 6 bases, leaving 11 bases between them. This CDR3 is CAISDLRPNGYTF. The CDR3 region has the DNA TGTGCCATCAGTGACCTCCGTCCCAATGGCTACACCTTC.

The table lists this clone with a few counts. This sequence joins TRBV2 and TRBJ2-7; 8 nucleotides match TRBD1. Germline V gene sequence: CDR1 SNHLY, CDR2 FYNNEI. The V gene end was trimmed by 2 bases and the J gene end by 4 bases; junction bases not matched to a gene: 4. This CDR3 is built from 14 residues. DNA for the CDR3: TGTGCCAGCAGTGAACGGACAGGGCAGTACGAGCAGTACTTC. This encodes CASSERTGQYEQYF.

This clone has only one observation. This chain links TRBV18 with TRBJ2-5; 11 positions agree with TRBD2. With 3 bases clipped from V and 3 bases from J, the junction kept 6 bases outside the gene matches. The CDR3 loop spans 16 amino acids. CDR1 is KGHSH, CDR2 LQKENI, per germline. The CDR3 nucleotides are TGTGCCAGCTCACCGACTCCGGGACTAGCGGAAGAGACCCAGTACTTC. It is translated as CASSPTPGLAEETQYF.

J is TRBJ1-2 and V is TRBV25-1; 8 positions agree with TRBD1. Germline trimming cut 9 bases from V and 2 bases from J; bases unmatched to any gene: 5. The CDR3 is 13 amino acids. Germline-derived CDR1 and CDR2 are MGHDK and SYGVNS. The CDR3 DNA follows: TGTGCCAGTCAGGGGGCGTTCAACTATGGCTACACCTTC. Protein: CASQGAFNYGYTF.

This clone was observed a handful of times. The V gene is TRBV4-2, the J gene TRBJ2-7; D not certain. The germline CDR1 and CDR2 sequences are LGHNA and YNFKEQ. V dropped 1 base and J dropped 3 bases, with 10 bases sitting between them. The CDR3 contains 14 residues. Here the CDR3 reads CASSQGHAYYEQYF. CDR3 DNA: TGTGCCAGCAGCCAAGGACACGCGTACTACGAGCAGTACTTC.